This T cell receptor (beta chain) was obtained from a study of T cell repertoires in aging, cancer and after chemotherapy. For the study at large: The full dataset contained several million TCR reads.

TCR beta rearrangements were amplified from peripheral blood genomic DNA. In this sample, this clonotype is medium-sized (0.01 to 0.1%). The antigen is not known. Study results and caveats: The repertoire data cannot show anything about immunological memory following chemotherapy. Median generation probability rose over the chemotherapy interval in each cancer cohort, suggesting rebound thymic output.

TRB rearrangements spanning V, D and J were amplified using mixed TRB-A/B primers. Each CDR3 protein gets one entry after TCRdb re-called the multiplex PCR reads with MiXCR. The sample lists about 12,000 distinct CDR3 sequences; under 30% were seen once. Input material: blood. This TCR was sampled from a human donor in good health.

As DNA, the CDR3 is TGTGCCAGCAGTGAGACTAGCGGAGTCGGGGAGCAGTTCTTC. Amino acid sequence: CASSETSGVGEQFF. This chain connects TRBV6-1 to TRBJ2-1; 9 bases are shared with TRBD2. The germline gives CDR1 MNHNS, CDR2 SASEGT. V lost 3 bases, J lost 10 bases, and 7 bases stayed unmatched. This CDR3 is 14 amino acids long.